This T cell receptor beta chain was recorded in a study of OX40 agonist ivuxolimab in advanced cancers. TCRdb's table, derived via immunoSEQ multiplex PCR, lists solely in-frame clones and lacks some. The sample records approximately 120,000 clones, approximately 90% being singletons. Looked up from germline, CDR1 is MGHDK and CDR2 is SYGVNS. The CDR3 contains 14 residues. The V gene end was trimmed by 3 bases and the J gene end by 2 bases; junction bases not matched to a gene: 4. The receptor's source is an adult with an advanced solid tumor such as melanoma, head and neck, liver or kidney cancer. The sample in question was CD4+ or CD8+ T cells sorted from blood, obtained in a trial of the OX40 agonist ivuxolimab. This chain joins TRBV25-1 and TRBJ2-7, with TRBD1 identical over 7 bases. The CDR3 loop is CASSDDRDTYEQYF. CDR3 bases: TGTGCCAGCAGTGACGACAGGGATACCTACGAGCAGTACTTC.